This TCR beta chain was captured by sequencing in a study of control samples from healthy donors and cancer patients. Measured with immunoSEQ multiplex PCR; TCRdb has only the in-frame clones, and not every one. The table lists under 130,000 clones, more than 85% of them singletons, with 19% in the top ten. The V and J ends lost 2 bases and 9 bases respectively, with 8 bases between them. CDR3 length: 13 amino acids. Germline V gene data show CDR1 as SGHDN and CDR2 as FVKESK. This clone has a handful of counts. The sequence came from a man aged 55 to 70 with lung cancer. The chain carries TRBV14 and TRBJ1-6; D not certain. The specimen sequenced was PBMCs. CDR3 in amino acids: CASSQLIGSPLHF. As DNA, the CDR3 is TGTGCCAGCAGCCAATTGATAGGTTCACCCCTCCACTTT.